These 27 T cell receptor beta chains were sequenced from one sample in a study of T cell responses to AZD1222 COVID-19 vaccine (TCRdb year 2021). According to the study, the label for this sample's time point signals: baseline before first vaccination. Libraries were built with the immunoSEQ multiplex PCR assay. Entries here come from immuneACCESS through TCRdb and include only in-frame sequences with V and J called. Some clones fail to appear in such tables; in the studies checked, an unresolved V gene covers under half of the shortfall, and the cause of the remainder is unknown. This sample holds under 150,000 clones; roughly 90% were observed only once. The ten biggest clones cover around 2.8% of the sample. The sequencing used peripheral blood, collected on day 0 of AZD1222 vaccination. These receptors were obtained from an adult in good health.

V and J are TRBV29-1 and TRBJ1-1; TRBD1 might be the D (5 bases). CDR3 size: 12 residues. V was cut by 3 bases and J by 11 bases, with 16 bases left in between. Germline-derived CDR1 and CDR2 are SQVTM and ANQGSEA. The CDR3 reads CSVESGRDEAFF. The CDR3, as DNA: TGCAGCGTTGAGTCGGGGAGGGACGAGGCTTTCTTT.

V gene TRBV25-1 combines with J gene TRBJ2-2, with 12 nucleotides matching TRBD2. Germline lookup yields CDR1 MGHDK and CDR2 SYGVNS. The CDR3 covers 15 residues. The V gene end was trimmed by 5 bases and the J gene end by 6 bases; junction bases not matched to a gene: 4. CDR3 sequence: CASSSLAGGPGELFF. CDR3 sequence (DNA): TGTGCCAGCAGTTCCCTAGCGGGAGGGCCCGGGGAGCTGTTTTTT.

DNA for the CDR3: TGTGCCTGGAGTGTATTGGGCATCCACAATGAGCAGTTCTTC. Translated, it gives CAWSVLGIHNEQFF. The V gene is TRBV30, the J gene TRBJ2-1; D is uncertain. The germline gives CDR1 GTSNPN, CDR2 SVGIG (reference sequence). This CDR3 has 14 amino acids. Trimming cost V 0 bases and J 5 bases, with 11 bases left between them.

This clone is a singleton in its sample. The J gene is TRBJ2-2, the V gene TRBV6-5; 10 bases align to TRBD2. Unmatched junction bases numbered 2, after V lost 4 bases and J lost 6 bases. This CDR3 is 14 amino acids long. CDR1 is MNHEY and CDR2 is SVGAGI in the germline V gene. The CDR3 nucleotides are TGTGCCAGCAGTTCCCTAGCGGGAGCCGGGGAGCTGTTTTTT. Protein product: CASSSLAGAGELFF.

This chain connects TRBV27 to TRBJ1-5; possible D gene TRBD1, 5 bases. The CDR3 is 13 residues long. Germline V gives CDR1 MNHEY, CDR2 SMNVEV (reference sequence). Trimming removed 6 bases from V and 0 bases from J, with 6 bases in between. The CDR3 here is CASRGLSNQPQHF. DNA of the CDR3: TGTGCCAGCAGGGGACTTAGCAATCAGCCCCAGCATTTT.

This clone was picked up one time. J is TRBJ2-3 and V is TRBV5-1; D is unclear. The CDR3 is made up of 13 amino acids. Trimming took off 2 bases at V and 2 bases at J, with 6 bases between the two ends. Per germline, CDR1 SGHRS and CDR2 YFSETQ. The CDR3 protein is CASSFPDTDTQYF. The DNA for the CDR3 is TGCGCCAGCAGCTTTCCGGACACAGATACGCAGTATTTT. The full variable domain, with the rest looked up from reference TRBV5-1 and TRBJ2-3, is KAGVTQTPRYLIKTRGQQVTLSCSPISGHRSVSWYQQTPGQGLQFLFEYFSETQRNKGNFPGRFSGRQFSNSRSEMNVSTLELGDSALYLCASSFPDTDTQYFGPGTRLTVL.

The CDR3 DNA reads TGTGCCAGCAGTCCGCGCTGGCCCGGGGAGCTGTTTTTT. Its protein product is CASSPRWPGELFF. The chain uses TRBV28 and TRBJ2-2; D is unclear. The V and J ends lost 5 bases and 6 bases respectively, with 10 bases between them. This CDR3 contains 13 residues. Germline V gene lookup returns CDR1 MDHEN and CDR2 SYDVKM.

The chain combines TRBV5-1 with TRBJ2-7; 7 positions agree with TRBD1. Germline lookup yields CDR1 SGHRS and CDR2 YFSETQ. The CDR3 spans 15 residues. V dropped 3 bases and J dropped 2; count of bases not matched to a gene: 8. CDR3 sequence (DNA): TGCGCCAGCAGCTATCGGGACAGTGGAACCTACGAGCAGTACTTC. As protein: CASSYRDSGTYEQYF.

The rearrangement joins TRBV7-9 to TRBJ2-7; 7 bases are shared with TRBD2. This CDR3 is built from 13 residues. The V and J ends lost 0 bases and 4 bases, in that order; junction bases with no gene match: 0. Germline CDR1 SEHNR, CDR2 FQNEAQ (reference sequence). The CDR3 here is CASSLAGGYEQYF. The CDR3 nucleotides are TGTGCCAGCAGCTTAGCGGGAGGGTACGAGCAGTACTTC.

The rearrangement uses TRBV7-9 and TRBJ1-5, with 8 bases that match TRBD1. Germline values: CDR1 SEHNR, CDR2 FQNEAQ (reference sequence). The CDR3 has 14 residues. With V trimmed by 5 bases and J by 8 bases, 8 bases remained unmatched. As DNA, the CDR3 is TGTGCCAGCAGCCCCGGACAGGGTGCGGAGCCCCAGCATTTT. Amino acid sequence: CASSPGQGAEPQHF.

This chain's CDR3 is CASSTAGGTAGETQYF. The CDR3 region has the DNA TGCGCCAGCAGCACAGCAGGGGGAACAGCGGGGGAGACCCAGTACTTC. This chain links TRBV5-1 with TRBJ2-5, with D perhaps TRBD1 or TRBD2 (7 bases each). This CDR3 has 16 residues. CDR1 and CDR2 (germline): SGHRS, YFSETQ. V dropped 4 bases and J dropped 5 bases, with 21 bases sitting between them.

The gene calls are TRBV19 and TRBJ2-2; D is unclear. CDR3 length equals 13 residues. V lost 6 bases and J lost 3, with 8 bases in between. The V gene's germline CDR1 is LNHDA and CDR2 SQIVND (reference sequence). In DNA, the CDR3 is TGTGCCAGTAGGGACCGGGACACCGGGGAGCTGTTTTTT. This encodes CASRDRDTGELFF.

V usage is TRBV2 and J usage is TRBJ2-1; 9 positions match TRBD2. The ends lost 4 bases at V and 6 bases at J; junction bases unmatched: 7. CDR1 SNHLY and CDR2 FYNNEI come from the germline V gene. The CDR3 is made up of 15 amino acids. The CDR3 reads CASSVGGRGLNEQFF. CDR3 sequence (DNA): TGTGCCAGCAGTGTAGGCGGGAGGGGCCTCAATGAGCAGTTCTTC.

The V gene is TRBV19, the J gene TRBJ1-2; a possible D gene is TRBD1 (5 bases). Trimming removed 3 bases at V and 5 bases at J, with 10 bases between. CDR3 length: 13 residues. Germline CDR1 is LNHDA and CDR2 is SQIVND (reference sequence). CDR3 sequence (DNA): TGTGCCAGTAGTATTGGGGGGGGATATGGCTACACCTTC. It yields the protein CASSIGGGYGYTF.

This clone has a handful of counts. The V call is TRBV2, the J call TRBJ1-2, with TRBD1 matching 8 bases. Germline V lookup: CDR1 SNHLY, CDR2 FYNNEI. The CDR3 length is 13 residues. The V segment lost 2 bases and the J segment 4 bases; nucleotides outside the gene matches: 0. CDR3 bases: TGTGCCAGCAGTGAACAGGGGGCCTATGGCTACACCTTC. Translating it yields CASSEQGAYGYTF.

This sequence joins TRBV18 and TRBJ2-6; D is perhaps TRBD1 (5 bases). The germline V gene encodes CDR1 KGHSH and CDR2 LQKENI. The CDR3 runs 17 residues. With 10 bases removed from V and 0 bases from J, the gap between germline ends came to 19 bases. The CDR3 spells CAIPRELSSSGANVLTF. The DNA for the CDR3 is TGTGCCATCCCCAGGGAACTTTCTAGCTCTGGGGCCAACGTCCTGACTTTC.

The rearrangement joins TRBV6-4 to TRBJ1-1, with unresolved D. Trimming removed 3 bases at V and 4 bases at J, with 9 bases between. The CDR3 totals 13 residues. Germline V CDR1 and CDR2: MRHNA, SNTAGT. CDR3 bases: TGTGCCAGCAGTGAGCGGCCAGCCACTGAAGCTTTCTTT. Protein product: CASSERPATEAFF.

The rearrangement joins TRBV5-4 to TRBJ2-5; D is unresolved. Trimming left V 1 base short and J 5 bases short, with 18 bases between. The germline gives CDR1 SGHNT, CDR2 YYREEE (reference sequence). CDR3 size: 16 residues. DNA for the CDR3: TGTGCCAGCAGCTTGTGGTCTATCCAATTTGACGAGACCCAGTACTTC. As protein: CASSLWSIQFDETQYF.

The V gene is TRBV13, the J gene TRBJ1-1; D not resolved. The CDR3 sequence is 13 residues long. V lost 2 bases, J lost 3 bases, and 7 bases lay in between. The germline V gene encodes CDR1 PRHDT and CDR2 FYEKMQ (reference sequence). Here the CDR3 reads CASSLQQYTEAFF. The DNA for the CDR3 is TGTGCCAGCAGCTTACAACAGTACACTGAAGCTTTCTTT.

The rearrangement links TRBV5-1 to TRBJ1-1, with D perhaps TRBD1 (5 bases). Germline values: CDR1 SGHRS, CDR2 YFSETQ. The V end was cut by 0 bases, the J end by 0 bases, with 12 bases between. The CDR3 covers 16 residues. The CDR3 reads CASSLDGHGLNTEAFF. The CDR3 DNA follows: TGCGCCAGCAGCTTGGACGGACACGGATTGAACACTGAAGCTTTCTTT.

This clone appeared a single time. The gene calls are TRBV6-5 and TRBJ1-2; no firm D call. In germline, CDR1 is MNHEY, CDR2 SVGAGI. CDR3 length: 14 amino acids. The V end was cut by 6 bases, the J end by 1 base, with 12 bases between. Here the CDR3 reads CASREAGVNYGYTF. The CDR3 coding sequence is TGTGCCAGCAGGGAGGCAGGAGTTAACTATGGCTACACCTTC.

This clone was seen a single time. Other DNA sequences in this sample translate to the same CDR3. The V call is TRBV30, the J call TRBJ1-2; D call uncertain. Germline V gene lookup returns CDR1 GTSNPN and CDR2 SVGIG (reference sequence). V was trimmed by 0 bases and J by 4 bases, leaving 6 bases between them. CDR3 size: 12 residues. DNA for the CDR3: TGTGCCTGGAGTGTTGGTGGCTATGGCTACACCTTC. This sequence encodes CAWSVGGYGYTF. Full variable domain (outside the CDR3, taken from reference TRBV30 and TRBJ1-2): SQTIHQWPATLVQPVGSPLSLECTVEGTSNPNLYWYRQAAGRGLQLLFYSVGIGQISSEVPQNLSASRPQDRQFILSSKKLLLSDSGFYLCAWSVGGYGYTFGSGTRLTVV.

This chain connects TRBV5-1 to TRBJ2-3; D gene unclear. Trimming shortened V by 0 bases and J by 6 bases, and 5 bases separated the two germline ends. The CDR3 is 12 residues long. CDR1 SGHRS and CDR2 YFSETQ come from the germline V gene. The CDR3 sequence is CASSLGDDTQYF. CDR3 coding DNA: TGCGCCAGCAGCTTGGGCGACGATACGCAGTATTTT.

The chain employs TRBV20-1 and TRBJ2-1, with 12 nucleotides matching TRBD2. The CDR3 loop spans 19 amino acids. Germline V CDR1 and CDR2: DFQATT, SNEGSKA (reference sequence). J gave up 2 bases and V 3 bases, and 14 bases lay outside the gene matches. CDR3 coding DNA: TGCAGTGCTAGTTTCGGACTAGCGGGACCAAGGAACGCCTACAATGAGCAGTTCTTC. Its protein is CSASFGLAGPRNAYNEQFF.

This rearrangement joins TRBV19 to TRBJ1-2; possible D gene TRBD1, 5 bases. Germline CDR1 and CDR2: LNHDA and SQIVND (reference sequence). Trimming removed 9 bases at V and 8 bases at J, with 28 bases between. The CDR3 is made up of 16 amino acids. CDR3 loop: CARLPQRDRNKEGYTF. The CDR3 DNA is TGTGCCAGGCTCCCACAGAGGGACCGAAATAAGGAGGGCTACACCTTC.

The rearrangement links TRBV5-1 to TRBJ2-7; D is perhaps TRBD1 (5 bases). Between the trimmed V and J ends, which lost 1 base and 5 bases, there was a span of 16 bases. Germline values: CDR1 SGHRS, CDR2 YFSETQ. The CDR3 is 15 residues long. CDR3 sequence reads: CASSLMNRPLHEQYF. CDR3 sequence (DNA): TGCGCCAGCAGCTTGATGAACAGGCCCCTCCACGAGCAGTACTTC.

This clone was recorded only once. This chain links TRBV5-1 with TRBJ1-3; 7 nucleotides align to TRBD1. The germline CDR1 and CDR2 sequences are SGHRS and YFSETQ. The CDR3 consists of 15 residues. With 1 base clipped from V and 2 bases from J, the junction kept 3 bases outside the gene matches. Here the CDR3 reads CASSLNDRAGNTIYF. The DNA of the CDR3 is TGCGCCAGCAGCTTGAACGACAGGGCTGGAAACACCATATATTTT.